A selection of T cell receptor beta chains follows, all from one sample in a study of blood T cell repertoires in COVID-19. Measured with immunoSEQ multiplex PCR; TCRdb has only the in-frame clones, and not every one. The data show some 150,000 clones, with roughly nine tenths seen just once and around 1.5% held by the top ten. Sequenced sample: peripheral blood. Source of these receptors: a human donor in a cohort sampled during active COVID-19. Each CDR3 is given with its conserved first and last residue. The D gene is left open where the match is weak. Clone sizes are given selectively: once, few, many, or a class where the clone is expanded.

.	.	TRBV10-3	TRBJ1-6	TGTGCCATCAGTGACAGGGCTAGCTCCTATAATTCACCCCTCCACTTT	CAISDRASSYNSPLHF
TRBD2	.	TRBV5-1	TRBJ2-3	TGCGCCAGCAGCCCCGGACTAGCGACAGATACGCAGTATTTT	CASSPGLATDTQYF
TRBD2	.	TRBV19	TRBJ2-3	TGTGCCAGCAGGACTAGCGGGGCGGCAGATACGCAGTATTTT	CASRTSGAADTQYF
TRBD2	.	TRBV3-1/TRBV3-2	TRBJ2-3	TGTGCCAGCAGCCCTTCGGGGGGGGATCGCACAGATACGCAGTATTTT	CASSPSGGDRTDTQYF
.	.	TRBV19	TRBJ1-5	TGTGCCAGTACCCCTCCGAATCAGCCCCAGCATTTT	CASTPPNQPQHF
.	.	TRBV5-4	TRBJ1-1	TGTGCCAGCAGCTCAGGGGCAGGATATGAAGCTTTCTTT	CASSSGAGYEAFF
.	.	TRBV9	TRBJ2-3	TGTGCCAGCAGCGTAGGGGTTGGGCAGGGGACAGATACGCAGTATTTT	CASSVGVGQGTDTQYF
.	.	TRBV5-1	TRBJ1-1	TGCGCCAGCAGCTCACAGGGGAACACTGAAGCTTTCTTT	CASSSQGNTEAFF
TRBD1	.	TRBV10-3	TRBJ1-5	TGTGCCATCAGAGGACAGGAAGAGCAGCCCCAGCATTTT	CAIRGQEEQPQHF
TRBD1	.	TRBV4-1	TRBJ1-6	TGCGCCAGCAGCACCTCCCCGGGACAGGGGGATTCACCCCTCCACTTT	CASSTSPGQGDSPLHF
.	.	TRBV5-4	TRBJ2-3	TGTGCCAGCAGCTTGGCGGGGGCAGATACGCAGTATTTT	CASSLAGADTQYF
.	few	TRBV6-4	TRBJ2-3	TGTGCCAGCAGTGGTAAAACCGGGGCAGATACGCAGTATTTT	CASSGKTGADTQYF
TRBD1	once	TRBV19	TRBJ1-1	TGTGCCAGTAGTTACGGGACAGGGGCTTCTGAAGCTTTCTTT	CASSYGTGASEAFF
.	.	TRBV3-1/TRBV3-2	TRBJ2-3	TGTGCCAGCAGCCAAGCGGATACGCAGTATTTT	CASSQADTQYF
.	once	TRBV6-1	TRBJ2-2	TGTGCCAGCAGTGAGAACAGGGTTGCCGGGGAGCTGTTTTTT	CASSENRVAGELFF
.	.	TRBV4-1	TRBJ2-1	TGCGCCAGCAGGCAGACTAGTAGTTACAATGAGCAGTTCTTC	CASRQTSSYNEQFF
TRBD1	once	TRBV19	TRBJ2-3	TGTGCCAGTACGGGACAGGTATCAGATACGCAGTATTTT	CASTGQVSDTQYF
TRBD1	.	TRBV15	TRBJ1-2	TGTGCCACCAGCAGAGATCCGGGACAGGGTCGGGGCTACACCTTC	CATSRDPGQGRGYTF
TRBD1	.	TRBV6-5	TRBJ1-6	TGTGCCAGCAGTAAGGGGGCTTCGAATTCACCCCTCCACTTT	CASSKGASNSPLHF
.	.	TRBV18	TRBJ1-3	TGTGCCAGCTCACCAAACGCAGGGTCGGGAAACACCATATATTTT	CASSPNAGSGNTIYF
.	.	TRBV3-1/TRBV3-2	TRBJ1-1	TGTGCCAGCAGCGACAGACGTAACACTGAAGCTTTCTTT	CASSDRRNTEAFF
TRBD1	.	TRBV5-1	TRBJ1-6	TGCGCCAGCAGCCACAGGGGCGAGCATACGGCCCTCCACTTT	CASSHRGEHTALHF
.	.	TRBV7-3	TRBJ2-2	TGTGCCAGCAGTTTCAGGGCCGGGGAGCTGTTTTTT	CASSFRAGELFF
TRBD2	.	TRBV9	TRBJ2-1	TGTGCCAGCAGCGTATCGGCGGGGGGCTCCTACAATGAGCAGTTCTTC	CASSVSAGGSYNEQFF
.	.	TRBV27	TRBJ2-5	TGTGCCAGCAGCAATCGGGGGAAAGAGACCCAGTACTTC	CASSNRGKETQYF
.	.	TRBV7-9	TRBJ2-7	TGTGCCAGCAGCTATCTCGGGTCCTACGAGCAGTACTTC	CASSYLGSYEQYF
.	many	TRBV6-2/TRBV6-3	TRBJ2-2	TGTGCCAGCAGCCCGGGCCCAGATAGAGCCGGGGAGCTGTTTTTT	CASSPGPDRAGELFF
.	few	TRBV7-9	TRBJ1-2	TGTGCCAGCAGCTCCTCCGGAGCCCACTATGGCTACACCTTC	CASSSSGAHYGYTF
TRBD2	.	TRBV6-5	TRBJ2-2	TGTGCCAGCGAGCCCGGGACTAATAACACCGGGGAGCTGTTTTTT	CASEPGTNNTGELFF
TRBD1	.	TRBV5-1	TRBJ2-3	TGCGCCAGCAGCTTGGGAGCGTCGGGACAGGGATTAGATACGCAGTATTTT	CASSLGASGQGLDTQYF
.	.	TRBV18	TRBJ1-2	TGTGCCAGCTCACCACCGGGAGTAGATAACTATGGCTACACCTTC	CASSPPGVDNYGYTF
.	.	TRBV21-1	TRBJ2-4	TGTGCCAGCAGACCCAGGCTTCTAGCCAAAAACATTCAGTACTTC	CASRPRLLAKNIQYF
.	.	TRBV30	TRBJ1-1	TGTGCCTGGAGTGGGGGGGGAACTGAAGCTTTCTTT	CAWSGGGTEAFF
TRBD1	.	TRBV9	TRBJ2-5	TGTGCCAGCAGCTTACGACAGGGGTACCAAGAGACCCAGTACTTC	CASSLRQGYQETQYF
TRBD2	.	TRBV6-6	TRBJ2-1	TGTGCCAGCAGCTCTCTTTTTCTAGCGGGGGGCCCGTCCTACAATGAGCAGTTCTTC	CASSSLFLAGGPSYNEQFF
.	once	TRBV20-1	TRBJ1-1	TGCAGTGCTAGGGGGGGAAGGGATGCTTTCTTT	CSARGGRDAFF
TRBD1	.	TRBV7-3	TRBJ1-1	TGTGCCAGCAGCCCTCACAGGGGTTACACTGAAGCTTTCTTT	CASSPHRGYTEAFF